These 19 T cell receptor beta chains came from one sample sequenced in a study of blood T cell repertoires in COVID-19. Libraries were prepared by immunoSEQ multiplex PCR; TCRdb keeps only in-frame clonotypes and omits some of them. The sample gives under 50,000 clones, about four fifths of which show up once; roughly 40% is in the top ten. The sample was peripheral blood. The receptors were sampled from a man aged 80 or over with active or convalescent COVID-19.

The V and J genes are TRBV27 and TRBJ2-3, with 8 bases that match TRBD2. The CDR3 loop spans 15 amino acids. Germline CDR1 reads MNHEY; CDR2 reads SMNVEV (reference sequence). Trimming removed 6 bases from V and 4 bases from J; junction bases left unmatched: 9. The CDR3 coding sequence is TGTGCCAGCAGCCAAGCGGGAGATTTTGCAGATACGCAGTATTTT. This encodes CASSQAGDFADTQYF.

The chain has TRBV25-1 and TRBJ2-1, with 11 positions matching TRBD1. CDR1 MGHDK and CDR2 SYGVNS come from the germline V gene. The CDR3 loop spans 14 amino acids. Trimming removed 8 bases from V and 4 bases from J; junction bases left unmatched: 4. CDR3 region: CASQRDRGYNEQFF. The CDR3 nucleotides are TGTGCCAGCCAACGGGACAGGGGGTACAATGAGCAGTTCTTC.

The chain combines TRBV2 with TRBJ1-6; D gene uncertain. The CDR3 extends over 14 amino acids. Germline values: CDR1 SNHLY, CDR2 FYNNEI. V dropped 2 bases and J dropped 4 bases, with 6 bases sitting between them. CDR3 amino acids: CASSEIQYNSPLHF. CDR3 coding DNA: TGTGCCAGCAGTGAAATACAGTATAATTCACCCCTCCACTTT. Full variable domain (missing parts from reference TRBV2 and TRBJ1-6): EPEVTQTPSHQVTQMGQEVILRCVPISNHLYFYWYRQILGQKVEFLVSFYNNEISEKSEIFDDQFSVERPDGSNFTLKIRSTKLEDSAMYFCASSEIQYNSPLHFGNGTRLTVT.

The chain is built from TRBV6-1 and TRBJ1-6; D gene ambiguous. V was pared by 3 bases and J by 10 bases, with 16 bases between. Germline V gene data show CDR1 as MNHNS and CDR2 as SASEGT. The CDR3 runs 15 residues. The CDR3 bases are TGTGCCAGCAGTGAGTCTCCCGGGAATCGGTCACCCCTCCACTTT. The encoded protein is CASSESPGNRSPLHF.

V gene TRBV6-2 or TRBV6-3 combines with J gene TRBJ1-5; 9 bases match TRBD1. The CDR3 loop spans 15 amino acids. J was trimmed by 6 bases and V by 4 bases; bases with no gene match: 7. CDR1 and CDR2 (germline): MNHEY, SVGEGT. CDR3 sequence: CASSSQGAGGQPQHF. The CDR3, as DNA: TGTGCCAGCAGTTCACAGGGGGCGGGAGGTCAGCCCCAGCATTTT.

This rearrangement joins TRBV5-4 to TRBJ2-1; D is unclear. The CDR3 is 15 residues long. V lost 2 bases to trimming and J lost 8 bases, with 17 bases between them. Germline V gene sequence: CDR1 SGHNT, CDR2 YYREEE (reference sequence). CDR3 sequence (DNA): TGTGCCAGCAGCTTAGGCGGCACTCAAGTCCATGAGCAGTTCTTC. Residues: CASSLGGTQVHEQFF.

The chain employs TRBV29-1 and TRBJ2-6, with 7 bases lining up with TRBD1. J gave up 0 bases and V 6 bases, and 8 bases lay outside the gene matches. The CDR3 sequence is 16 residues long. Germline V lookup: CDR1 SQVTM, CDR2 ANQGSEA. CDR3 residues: CSVPGTVSSGANVLTF. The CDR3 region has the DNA TGCAGCGTACCGGGGACAGTGAGCTCTGGGGCCAACGTCCTGACTTTC.

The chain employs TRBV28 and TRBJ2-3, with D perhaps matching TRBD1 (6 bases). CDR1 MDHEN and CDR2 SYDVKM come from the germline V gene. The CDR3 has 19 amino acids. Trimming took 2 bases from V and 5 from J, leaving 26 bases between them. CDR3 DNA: TGTGCCAGCAGTTTAAACAAACCGGGACAAAAAAGACGAGTAGATACGCAGTATTTT. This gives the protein CASSLNKPGQKRRVDTQYF. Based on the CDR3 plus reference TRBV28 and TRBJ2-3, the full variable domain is DVKVTQSSRYLVKRTGEKVFLECVQDMDHENMFWYRQDPGLGLRLIYFSYDVKMKEKGDIPEGYSVSREKKERFSLILESASTNQTSMYLCASSLNKPGQKRRVDTQYFGPGTRLTVL.

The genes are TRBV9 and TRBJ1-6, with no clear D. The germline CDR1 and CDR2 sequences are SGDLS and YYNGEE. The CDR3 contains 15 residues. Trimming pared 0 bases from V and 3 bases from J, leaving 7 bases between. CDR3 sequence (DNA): TGTGCCAGCAGCGTAGGGCACAGCTATAATTCACCCCTCCACTTT. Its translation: CASSVGHSYNSPLHF.

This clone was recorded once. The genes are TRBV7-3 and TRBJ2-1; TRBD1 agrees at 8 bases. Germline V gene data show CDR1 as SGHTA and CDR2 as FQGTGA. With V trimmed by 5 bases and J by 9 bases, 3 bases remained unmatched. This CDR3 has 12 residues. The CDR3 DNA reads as TGTGCCAGCAGCGACAGGGGTGGTGAGCAGTTCTTC. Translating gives CASSDRGGEQFF.

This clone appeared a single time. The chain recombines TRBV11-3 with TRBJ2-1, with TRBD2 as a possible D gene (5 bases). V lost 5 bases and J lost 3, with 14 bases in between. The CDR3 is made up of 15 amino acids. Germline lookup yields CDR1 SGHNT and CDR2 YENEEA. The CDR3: CASSAPGKNYNEQFF. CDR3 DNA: TGTGCCAGCAGCGCACCGGGAAAAAACTACAATGAGCAGTTCTTC.

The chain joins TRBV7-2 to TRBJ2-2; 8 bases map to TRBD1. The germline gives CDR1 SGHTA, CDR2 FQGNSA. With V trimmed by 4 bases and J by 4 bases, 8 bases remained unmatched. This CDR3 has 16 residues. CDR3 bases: TGTGCCAGCAGCTCCGGGACAGGAGGGTCCACCGGGGAGCTGTTTTTT. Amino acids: CASSSGTGGSTGELFF.

The CDR3 DNA is TGCGCCAGCCTGTCCTTACCTCAGGGGAGTGGAGAGACCCAGTACTTC. This sequence encodes CASLSLPQGSGETQYF. The J gene is TRBJ2-5, the V gene TRBV5-1, with D possibly TRBD1 on 6 matching bases. CDR1 and CDR2 (germline): SGHRS, YFSETQ. V was pared by 7 bases and J by 4 bases, with 23 bases between. The length of the CDR3 is 16 residues.

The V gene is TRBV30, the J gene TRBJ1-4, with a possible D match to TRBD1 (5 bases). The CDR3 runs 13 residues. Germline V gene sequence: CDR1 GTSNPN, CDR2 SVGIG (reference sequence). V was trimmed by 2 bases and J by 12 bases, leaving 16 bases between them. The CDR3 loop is CAWSSAGGGELFF. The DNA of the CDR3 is TGTGCCTGGAGTTCGGCAGGCGGGGGAGAACTGTTTTTT.

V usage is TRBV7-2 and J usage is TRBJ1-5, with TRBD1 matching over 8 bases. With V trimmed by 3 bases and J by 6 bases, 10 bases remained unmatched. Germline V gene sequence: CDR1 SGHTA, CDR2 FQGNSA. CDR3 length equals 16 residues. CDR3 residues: CASSLTGDIVSQPQHF. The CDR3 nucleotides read TGTGCCAGCAGCTTGACAGGGGATATCGTGAGTCAGCCCCAGCATTTT.

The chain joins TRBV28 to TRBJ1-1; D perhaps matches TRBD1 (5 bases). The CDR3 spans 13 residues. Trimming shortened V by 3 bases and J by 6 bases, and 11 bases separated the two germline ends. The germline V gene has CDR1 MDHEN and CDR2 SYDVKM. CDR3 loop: CASSFPTASEAFF. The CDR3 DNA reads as TGTGCCAGCAGTTTCCCGACAGCATCTGAAGCTTTCTTT.

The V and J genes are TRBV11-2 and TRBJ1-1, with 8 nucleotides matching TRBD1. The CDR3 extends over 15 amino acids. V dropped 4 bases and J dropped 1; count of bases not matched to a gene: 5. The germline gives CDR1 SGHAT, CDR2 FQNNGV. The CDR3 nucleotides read TGTGCCAGCAGCTCACAAGACAGGGGGAACACTGAAGCTTTCTTT. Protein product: CASSSQDRGNTEAFF.

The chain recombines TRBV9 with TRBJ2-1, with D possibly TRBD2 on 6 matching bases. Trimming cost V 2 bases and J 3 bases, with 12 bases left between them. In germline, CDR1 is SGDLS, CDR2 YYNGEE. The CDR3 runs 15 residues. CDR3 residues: CASSVAGLNYNEQFF. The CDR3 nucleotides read TGTGCCAGCAGCGTGGCGGGACTGAACTACAATGAGCAGTTCTTC.

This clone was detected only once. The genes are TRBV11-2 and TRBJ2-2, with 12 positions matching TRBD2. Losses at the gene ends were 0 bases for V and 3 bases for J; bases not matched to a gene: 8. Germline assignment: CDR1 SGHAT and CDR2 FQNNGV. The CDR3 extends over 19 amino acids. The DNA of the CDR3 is TGTGCCAGCAGCTTAGATGTCTCTAGCGGGGGGGCCGACACCGGGGAGCTGTTTTTT. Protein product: CASSLDVSSGGADTGELFF. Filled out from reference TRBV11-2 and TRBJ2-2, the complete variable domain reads EAGVAQSPRYKIIEKRQSVAFWCNPISGHATLYWYQQILGQGPKLLIQFQNNGVVDDSQLPKDRFSAERLKGVDSTLKIQPAKLEDSAVYLCASSLDVSSGGADTGELFFGEGSRLTVL.